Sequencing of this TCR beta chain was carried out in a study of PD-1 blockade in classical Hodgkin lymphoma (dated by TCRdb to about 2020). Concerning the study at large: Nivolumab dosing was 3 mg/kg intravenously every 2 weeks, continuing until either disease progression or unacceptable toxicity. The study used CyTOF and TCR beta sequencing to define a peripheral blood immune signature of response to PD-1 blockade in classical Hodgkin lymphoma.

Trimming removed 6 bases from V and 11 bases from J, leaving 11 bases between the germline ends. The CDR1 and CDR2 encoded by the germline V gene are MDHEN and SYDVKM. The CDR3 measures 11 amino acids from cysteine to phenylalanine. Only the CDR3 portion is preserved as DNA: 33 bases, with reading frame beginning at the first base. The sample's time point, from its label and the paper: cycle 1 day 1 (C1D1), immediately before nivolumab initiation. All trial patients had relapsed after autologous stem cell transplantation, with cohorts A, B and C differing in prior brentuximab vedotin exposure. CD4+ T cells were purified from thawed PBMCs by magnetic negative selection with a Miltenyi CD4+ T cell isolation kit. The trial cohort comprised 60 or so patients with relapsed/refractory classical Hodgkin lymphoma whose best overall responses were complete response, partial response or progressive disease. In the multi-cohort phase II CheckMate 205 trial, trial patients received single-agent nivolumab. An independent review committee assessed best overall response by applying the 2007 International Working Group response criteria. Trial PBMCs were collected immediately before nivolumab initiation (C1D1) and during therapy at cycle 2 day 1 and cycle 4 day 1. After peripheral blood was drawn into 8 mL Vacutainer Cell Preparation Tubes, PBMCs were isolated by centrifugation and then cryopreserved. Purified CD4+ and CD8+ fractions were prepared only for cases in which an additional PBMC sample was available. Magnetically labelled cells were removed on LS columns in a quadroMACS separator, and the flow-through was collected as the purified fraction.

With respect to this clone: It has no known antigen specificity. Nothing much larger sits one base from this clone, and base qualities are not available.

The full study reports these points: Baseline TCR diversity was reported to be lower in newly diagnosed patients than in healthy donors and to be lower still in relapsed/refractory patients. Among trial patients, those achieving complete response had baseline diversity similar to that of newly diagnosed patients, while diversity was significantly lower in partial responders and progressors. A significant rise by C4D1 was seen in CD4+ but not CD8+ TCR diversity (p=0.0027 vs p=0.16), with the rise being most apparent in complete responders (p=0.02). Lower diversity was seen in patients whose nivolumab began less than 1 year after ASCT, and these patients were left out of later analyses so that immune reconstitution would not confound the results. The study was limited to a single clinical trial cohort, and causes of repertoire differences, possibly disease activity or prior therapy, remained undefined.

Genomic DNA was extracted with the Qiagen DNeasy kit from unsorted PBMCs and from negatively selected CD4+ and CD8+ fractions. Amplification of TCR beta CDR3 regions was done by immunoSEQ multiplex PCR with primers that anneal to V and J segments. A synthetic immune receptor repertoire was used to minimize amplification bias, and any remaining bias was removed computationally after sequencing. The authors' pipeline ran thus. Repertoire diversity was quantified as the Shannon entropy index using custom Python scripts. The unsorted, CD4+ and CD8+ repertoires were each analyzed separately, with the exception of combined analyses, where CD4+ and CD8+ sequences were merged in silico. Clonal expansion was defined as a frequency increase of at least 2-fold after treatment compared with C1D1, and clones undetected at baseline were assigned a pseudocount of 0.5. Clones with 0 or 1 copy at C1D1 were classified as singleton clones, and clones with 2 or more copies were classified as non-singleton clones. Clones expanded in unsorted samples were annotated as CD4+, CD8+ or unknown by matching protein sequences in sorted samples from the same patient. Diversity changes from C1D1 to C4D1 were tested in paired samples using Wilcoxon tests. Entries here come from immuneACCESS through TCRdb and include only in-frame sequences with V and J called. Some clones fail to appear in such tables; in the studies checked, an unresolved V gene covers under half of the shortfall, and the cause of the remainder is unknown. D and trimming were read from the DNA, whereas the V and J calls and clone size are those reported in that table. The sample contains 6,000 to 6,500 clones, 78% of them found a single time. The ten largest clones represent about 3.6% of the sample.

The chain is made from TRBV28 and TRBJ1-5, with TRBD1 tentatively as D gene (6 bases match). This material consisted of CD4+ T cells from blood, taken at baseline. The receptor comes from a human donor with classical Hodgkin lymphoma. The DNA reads TGTGCCAGCAGGCTGCAGGGGTCCCAGCATTTT. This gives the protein CASRLQGSQHF. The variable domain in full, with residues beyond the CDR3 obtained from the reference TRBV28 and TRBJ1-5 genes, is DVKVTQSSRYLVKRTGEKVFLECVQDMDHENMFWYRQDPGLGLRLIYFSYDVKMKEKGDIPEGYSVSREKKERFSLILESASTNQTSMYLCASRLQGSQHFGDGTRLSIL.